This T cell receptor (beta chain) came from a study of cytomegalovirus exposure and HLA in healthy donors. V shed 2 bases and J 6 bases; nucleotides not matched to a gene: 6. Germline V lookup: CDR1 SGDLS, CDR2 YYNGEE. This CDR3 has 14 residues. In the PCR, 60 Vbeta and 13 Jbeta primers were used. Method: immunoSEQ multiplex PCR; TCRdb's copy keeps in-frame clones and lacks some. The sample consists of approximately 97,000 clones, over 80% of them appearing once. The V call is TRBV9, the J call TRBJ2-7; 9 bases are a match to TRBD1. The source is a middle-aged man in good health and CMV-seronegative. Sequenced sample: PBMCs. In nucleotides, the CDR3 is TGTGCCAGCAGCGTCGATTGGGACAGGGTCGAGCAGTACTTC. Translated, it gives CASSVDWDRVEQYF.